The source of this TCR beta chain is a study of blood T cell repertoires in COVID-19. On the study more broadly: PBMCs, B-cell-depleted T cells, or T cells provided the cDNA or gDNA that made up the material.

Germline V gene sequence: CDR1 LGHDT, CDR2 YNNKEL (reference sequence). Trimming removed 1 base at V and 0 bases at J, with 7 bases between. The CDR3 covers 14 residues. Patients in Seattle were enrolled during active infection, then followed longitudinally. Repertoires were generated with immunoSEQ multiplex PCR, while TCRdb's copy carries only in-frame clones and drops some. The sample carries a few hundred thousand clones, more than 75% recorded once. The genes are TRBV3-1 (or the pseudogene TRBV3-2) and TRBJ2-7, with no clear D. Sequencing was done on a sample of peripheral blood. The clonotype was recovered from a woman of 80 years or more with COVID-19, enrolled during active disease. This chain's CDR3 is CASSQGGYSYEQYF. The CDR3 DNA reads TGTGCCAGCAGCCAAGGCGGCTACTCCTACGAGCAGTACTTC.